This T cell receptor (beta chain) was identified in a study of post-analysis software for immune sequencing data. Overall study: In terms of disease course, relapsing-remitting, secondary progressive and progressive-relapsing multiple sclerosis were included.

A note on this clonotype: As yet, its antigen is unknown.

General study points: Relative to controls, patients had roughly five TRBV segments at higher frequency, with TRBV5-6, TRBV5-1 and TRBV20-1 among these. Batch-mates among the samples co-clustered strongly by F measure. Normalized Chao1 diversity in multiple sclerosis patients fell significantly below that of controls.

The authors incorporated unique molecular identifiers into the TCR beta cDNA libraries. T cells, about 0.85 to 11 million of them, yielded roughly 550,000 cDNA molecules. MiXCR was run by TCRdb on the PCR reads, yielding one entry per CDR3 protein. The data hold under 900,000 distinct CDR3 sequences, with roughly half observed a single time. Per the germline V gene, CDR1 is SGHRS and CDR2 is YFSETQ. V shed 7 bases and J 6 bases; nucleotides not matched to a gene: 7. The CDR3 consists of 13 residues. The source is a girl aged 10 to 17 with multiple sclerosis. The chain couples TRBV5-1 to TRBJ2-3, with 8 bases lining up with TRBD2. The specimen was blood. This chain's CDR3 is CASSRLAWDTQYF. In DNA, the CDR3 is TGCGCCAGCTCTAGACTAGCGTGGGATACGCAGTATTTT.